This TCR beta chain was retrieved from a study of CD8 T cells in ankylosing spondylitis. Overall study results and limits: Enrichment of disease-linked clones was reportedly significant in matched ankylosing spondylitis synovial fluid. Fewer than ten highly homologous variants made up a TCR beta motif that seemed to typify ankylosing spondylitis blood.

About this clonotype itself: As yet, its antigen is unknown.

Trimming cost V 2 bases and J 7 bases; bases outside gene matches: 6. Germline-derived CDR1 and CDR2 are MNHEY and SVGEGT. The CDR3 totals 14 residues. Quantitative 5'-RACE with molecular barcodes generated TCR beta libraries. TCRdb re-called the 5' RACE reads with MiXCR, one entry per CDR3 protein. This sample has under 850,000 distinct CDR3 sequences, with 15% to 20% found just once. The chain recombines TRBV6-2 or TRBV6-3 with TRBJ1-1; TRBD1 matches at 8 bases. Material for sequencing was blood, either unsorted or a sorted T cell fraction (not recorded which). The TCR was taken from a male donor with ankylosing spondylitis. The CDR3 region has the DNA TGTGCCAGCAGTTACGGGGACAGGTTGTTTGAAGCTTTCTTT. Translation: CASSYGDRLFEAFF.